This T cell receptor (beta chain) derives from a study of T cell responses to AZD1222 COVID-19 vaccine. Germline V lookup: CDR1 LNHDA, CDR2 SQIVND (reference sequence). The ends were cut back, 5 bases at V and 0 bases at J, with 14 bases in the middle. The length of the CDR3 is 16 residues. Study-wide results and limits: Among spike-specific TCRs, nearly half reportedly target unmutated variant regions. Donors skewed white British and female; clonal diversity was possibly underestimated. Repertoire sampling occurred only after the peak T cell response. Spike-wide vaccine-associated CD4 TCRs dominated at 160-218 and 743-854.

TCRdb keeps only in-frame clones here, not all; method: immunoSEQ multiplex PCR. The sample yields 80,000 to 130,000 clones, about 87% seen once. A note on this clone: Antigen unknown.

Sequencing used peripheral blood, obtained on day 0 of AZD1222 vaccination. This receptor was obtained from an adult in good health. This sequence joins TRBV19 and TRBJ2-4, with D maybe TRBD1 (5 bases). DNA for the CDR3: TGTGCCAGTAGTGGAACGGACACTGTAGCCAAAAACATTCAGTACTTC. The encoded protein is CASSGTDTVAKNIQYF.